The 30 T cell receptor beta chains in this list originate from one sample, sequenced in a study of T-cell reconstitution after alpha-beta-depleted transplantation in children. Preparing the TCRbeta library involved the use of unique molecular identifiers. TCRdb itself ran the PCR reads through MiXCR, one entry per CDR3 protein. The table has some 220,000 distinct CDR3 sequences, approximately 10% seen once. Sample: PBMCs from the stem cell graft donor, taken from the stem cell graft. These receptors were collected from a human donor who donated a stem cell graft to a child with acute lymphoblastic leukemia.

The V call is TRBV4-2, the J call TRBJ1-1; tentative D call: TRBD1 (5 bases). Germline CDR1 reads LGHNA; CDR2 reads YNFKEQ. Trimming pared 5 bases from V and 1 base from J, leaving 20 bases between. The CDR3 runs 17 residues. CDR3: CASSRGDPGLRNTEAFF. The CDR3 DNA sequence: TGTGCCAGCAGCAGAGGGGACCCCGGGCTGAGGAACACTGAAGCTTTCTTT.

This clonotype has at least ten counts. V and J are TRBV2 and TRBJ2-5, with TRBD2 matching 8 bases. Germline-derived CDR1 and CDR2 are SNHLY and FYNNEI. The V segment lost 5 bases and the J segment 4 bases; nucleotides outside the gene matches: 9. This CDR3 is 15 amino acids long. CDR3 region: CASSQSGGSGETQYF. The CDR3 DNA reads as TGTGCCAGCAGTCAGTCGGGGGGGAGTGGAGAGACCCAGTACTTC.

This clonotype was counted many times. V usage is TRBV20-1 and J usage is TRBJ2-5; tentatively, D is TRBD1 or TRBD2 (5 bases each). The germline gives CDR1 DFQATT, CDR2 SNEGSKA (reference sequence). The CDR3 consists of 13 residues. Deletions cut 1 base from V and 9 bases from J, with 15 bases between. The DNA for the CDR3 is TGCAGTGCTAGAGTCTCGGGACCCCGTTCCCAGTACTTC. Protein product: CSARVSGPRSQYF.

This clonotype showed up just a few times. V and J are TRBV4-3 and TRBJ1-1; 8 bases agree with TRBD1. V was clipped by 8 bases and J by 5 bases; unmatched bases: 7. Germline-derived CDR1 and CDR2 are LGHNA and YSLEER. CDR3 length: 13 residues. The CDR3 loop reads CASRRQGSTEAFF. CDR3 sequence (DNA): TGCGCCAGCCGGAGACAGGGGTCGACTGAAGCTTTCTTT.

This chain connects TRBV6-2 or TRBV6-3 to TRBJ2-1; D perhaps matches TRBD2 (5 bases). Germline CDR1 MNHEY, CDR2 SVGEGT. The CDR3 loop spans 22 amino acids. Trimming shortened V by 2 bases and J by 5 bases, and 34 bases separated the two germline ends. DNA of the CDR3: TGTGCCAGCAGTTACCCAGCGAAAACAACGGGAAAACTTGACCAACCCAACAATGAGCAGTTCTTC. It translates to CASSYPAKTTGKLDQPNNEQFF.

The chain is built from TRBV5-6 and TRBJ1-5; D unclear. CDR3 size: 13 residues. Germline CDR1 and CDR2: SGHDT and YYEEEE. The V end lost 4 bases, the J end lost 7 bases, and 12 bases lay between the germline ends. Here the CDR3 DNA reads TGTGCCAGCAGCCGGAGCAGGAGCCAGCCCCAGCATTTT. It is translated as CASSRSRSQPQHF.

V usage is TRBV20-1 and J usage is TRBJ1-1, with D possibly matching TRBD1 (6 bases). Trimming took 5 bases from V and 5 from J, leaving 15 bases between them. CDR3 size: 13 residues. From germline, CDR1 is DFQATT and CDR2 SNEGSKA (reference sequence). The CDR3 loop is CSAAMGTRTEAFF. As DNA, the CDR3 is TGCAGTGCTGCCATGGGGACAAGGACTGAAGCTTTCTTT.

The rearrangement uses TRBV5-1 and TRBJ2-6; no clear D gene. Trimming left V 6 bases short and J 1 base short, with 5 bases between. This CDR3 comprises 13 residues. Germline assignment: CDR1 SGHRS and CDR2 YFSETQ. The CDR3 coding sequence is TGCGCCAGCACCCCATCTGGGGCCAACGTCCTGACTTTC. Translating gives CASTPSGANVLTF.

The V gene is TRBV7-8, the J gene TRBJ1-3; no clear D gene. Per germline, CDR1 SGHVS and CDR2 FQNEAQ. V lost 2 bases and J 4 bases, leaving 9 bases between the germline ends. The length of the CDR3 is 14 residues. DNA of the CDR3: TGTGCCAGCAGCTTATCGGACGGAGGAAACACCATATATTTT. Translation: CASSLSDGGNTIYF.

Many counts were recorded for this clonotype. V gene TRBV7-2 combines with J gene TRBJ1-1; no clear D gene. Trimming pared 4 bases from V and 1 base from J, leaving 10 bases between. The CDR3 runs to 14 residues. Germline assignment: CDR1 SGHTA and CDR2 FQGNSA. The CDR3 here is CASSWRAANTEAFF. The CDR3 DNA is TGTGCCAGCAGCTGGCGGGCGGCGAACACTGAAGCTTTCTTT. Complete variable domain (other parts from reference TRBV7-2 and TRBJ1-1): GAGVSQSPSNKVTEKGKDVELRCDPISGHTALYWYRQSLGQGLEFLIYFQGNSAPDKSGLPSDRFSAERTGGSVSTLTIQRTQQEDSAVYLCASSWRAANTEAFFGQGTRLTVV.

This CDR3 reads CASSLGQGGNGYTF. The CDR3 region has the DNA TGCGCCAGCAGCTTGGGACAGGGGGGTAATGGCTACACCTTC. The gene calls are TRBV5-1 and TRBJ1-2; 9 bases are shared with TRBD1. This CDR3 region has 14 residues. With 0 bases clipped from V and 6 bases from J, the junction kept 3 bases outside the gene matches. In germline, CDR1 is SGHRS, CDR2 YFSETQ.

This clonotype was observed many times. The CDR3 DNA is TGCGCCAGCAGCTTGCTTCCAGGGACCTCCTACGAGCAGTACTTC. This encodes CASSLLPGTSYEQYF. V and J are TRBV5-1 and TRBJ2-7; D is perhaps TRBD1 or TRBD2 (5 bases each). CDR1 and CDR2 (germline): SGHRS, YFSETQ. Deletions cut 1 base from V and 0 bases from J, with 11 bases between. There are 15 residues in the CDR3.

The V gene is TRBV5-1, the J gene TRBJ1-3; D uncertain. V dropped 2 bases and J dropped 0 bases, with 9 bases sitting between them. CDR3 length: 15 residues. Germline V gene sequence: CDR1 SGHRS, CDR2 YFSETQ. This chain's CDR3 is CASSFGGDSGNTIYF. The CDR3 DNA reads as TGCGCCAGCAGCTTCGGCGGAGACTCTGGAAACACCATATATTTT.

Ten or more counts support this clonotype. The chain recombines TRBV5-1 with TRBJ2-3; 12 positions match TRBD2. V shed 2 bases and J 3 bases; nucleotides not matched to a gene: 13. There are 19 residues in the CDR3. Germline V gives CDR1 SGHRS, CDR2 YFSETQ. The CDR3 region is CASSFLLAGGPHWTDTQYF. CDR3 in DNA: TGCGCCAGCAGCTTTCTACTAGCGGGGGGCCCCCATTGGACAGATACGCAGTATTTT.

CDR3 sequence (DNA): TGTGCCAGCAACAGTCCGACGGCATCCGAGCAGTACTTC. This gives the protein CASNSPTASEQYF. The chain is built from TRBV6-1 and TRBJ2-7; no firm D call. This CDR3 comprises 13 residues. V gave up 7 bases and J gave up 6 bases, with 16 bases separating them. Looked up from germline, CDR1 is MNHNS and CDR2 is SASEGT.

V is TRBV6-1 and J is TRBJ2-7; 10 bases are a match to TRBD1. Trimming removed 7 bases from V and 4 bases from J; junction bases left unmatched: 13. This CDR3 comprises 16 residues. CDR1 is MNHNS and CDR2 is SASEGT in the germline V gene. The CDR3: CASKKEPGQGMYEQYF. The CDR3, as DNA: TGTGCCAGCAAAAAGGAGCCGGGACAGGGGATGTACGAGCAGTACTTC.

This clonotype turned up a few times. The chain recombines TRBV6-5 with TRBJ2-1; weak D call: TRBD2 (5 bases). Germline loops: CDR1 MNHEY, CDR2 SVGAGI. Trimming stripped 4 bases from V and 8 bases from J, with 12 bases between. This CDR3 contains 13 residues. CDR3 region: CASSLHTGDEQFF. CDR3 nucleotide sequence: TGTGCCAGCAGTTTACATACCGGGGATGAGCAGTTCTTC.

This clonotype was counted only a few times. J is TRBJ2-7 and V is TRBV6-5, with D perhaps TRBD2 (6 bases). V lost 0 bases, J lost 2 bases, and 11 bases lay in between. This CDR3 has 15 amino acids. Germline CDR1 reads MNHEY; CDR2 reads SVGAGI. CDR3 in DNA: TGTGCCAGCAGTTACTCAGCGCGGGGAACCTACGAGCAGTACTTC. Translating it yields CASSYSARGTYEQYF.

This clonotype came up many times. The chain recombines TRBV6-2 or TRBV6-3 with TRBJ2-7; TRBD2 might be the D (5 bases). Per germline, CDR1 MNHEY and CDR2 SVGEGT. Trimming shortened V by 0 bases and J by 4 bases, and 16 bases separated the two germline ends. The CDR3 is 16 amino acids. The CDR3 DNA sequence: TGTGCCAGCAGTTACTCGGACCTCCAGAGGGCTTACGAGCAGTACTTC. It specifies CASSYSDLQRAYEQYF.

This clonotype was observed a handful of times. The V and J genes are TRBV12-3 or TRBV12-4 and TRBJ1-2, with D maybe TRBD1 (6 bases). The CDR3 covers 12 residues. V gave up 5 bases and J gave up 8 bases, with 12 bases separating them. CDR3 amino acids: CASSQNRAGYTF. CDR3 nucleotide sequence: TGTGCCAGCAGTCAAAACAGGGCGGGCTACACCTTC.

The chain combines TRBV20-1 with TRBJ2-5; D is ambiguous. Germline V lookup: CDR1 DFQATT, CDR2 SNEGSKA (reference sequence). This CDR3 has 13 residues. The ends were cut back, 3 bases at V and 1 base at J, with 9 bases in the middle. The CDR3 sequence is CSASKVSQETQYF. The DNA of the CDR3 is TGCAGTGCTAGCAAGGTCTCCCAAGAGACCCAGTACTTC.

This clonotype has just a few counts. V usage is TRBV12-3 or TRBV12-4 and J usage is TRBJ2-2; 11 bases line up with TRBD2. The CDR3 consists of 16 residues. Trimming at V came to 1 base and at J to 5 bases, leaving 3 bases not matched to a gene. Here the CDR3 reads CASSLGTSGHTGELFF. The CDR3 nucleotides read TGTGCCAGCAGTTTAGGGACTAGCGGGCATACCGGGGAGCTGTTTTTT.

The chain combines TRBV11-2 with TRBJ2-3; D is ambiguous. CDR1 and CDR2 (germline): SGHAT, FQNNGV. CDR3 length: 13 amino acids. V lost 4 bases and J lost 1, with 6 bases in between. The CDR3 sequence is CASSSFGTDTQYF. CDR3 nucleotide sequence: TGTGCCAGCAGCTCCTTTGGCACAGATACGCAGTATTTT.

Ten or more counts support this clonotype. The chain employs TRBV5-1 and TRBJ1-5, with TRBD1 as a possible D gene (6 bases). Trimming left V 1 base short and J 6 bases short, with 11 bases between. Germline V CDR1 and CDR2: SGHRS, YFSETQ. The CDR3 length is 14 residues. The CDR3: CASSLRGGSQPQHF. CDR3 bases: TGCGCCAGCAGCTTGAGGGGGGGGTCTCAGCCCCAGCATTTT.

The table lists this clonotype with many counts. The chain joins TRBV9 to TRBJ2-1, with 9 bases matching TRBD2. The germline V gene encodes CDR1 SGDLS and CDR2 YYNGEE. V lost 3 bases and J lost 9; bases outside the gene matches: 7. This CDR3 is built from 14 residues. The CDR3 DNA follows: TGTGCCAGCAGCGAGCGGGGGGAGAGGAGTGAGCAGTTCTTC. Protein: CASSERGERSEQFF.

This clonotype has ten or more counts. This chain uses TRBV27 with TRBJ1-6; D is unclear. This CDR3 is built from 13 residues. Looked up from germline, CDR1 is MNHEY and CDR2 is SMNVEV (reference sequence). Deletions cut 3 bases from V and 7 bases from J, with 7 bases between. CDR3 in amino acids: CASSFLGNSPLHF. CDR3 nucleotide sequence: TGTGCCAGCAGTTTTTTAGGAAATTCACCCCTCCACTTT.

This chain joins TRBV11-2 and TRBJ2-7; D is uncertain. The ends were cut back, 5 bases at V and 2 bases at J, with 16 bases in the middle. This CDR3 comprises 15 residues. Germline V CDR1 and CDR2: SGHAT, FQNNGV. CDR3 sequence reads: CASSAGWGETYEQYF. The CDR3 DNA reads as TGTGCCAGCAGCGCAGGTTGGGGTGAGACCTACGAGCAGTACTTC. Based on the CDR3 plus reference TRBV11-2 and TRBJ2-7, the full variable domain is EAGVAQSPRYKIIEKRQSVAFWCNPISGHATLYWYQQILGQGPKLLIQFQNNGVVDDSQLPKDRFSAERLKGVDSTLKIQPAKLEDSAVYLCASSAGWGETYEQYFGPGTRLTVT.

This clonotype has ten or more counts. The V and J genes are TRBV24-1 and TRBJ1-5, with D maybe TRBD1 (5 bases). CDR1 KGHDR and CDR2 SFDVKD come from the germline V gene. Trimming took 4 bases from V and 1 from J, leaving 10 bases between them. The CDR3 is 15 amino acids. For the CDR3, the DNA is TGTGCCACCAGTGAATCTACAGGAAGCAATCAGCCCCAGCATTTT. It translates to CATSESTGSNQPQHF.

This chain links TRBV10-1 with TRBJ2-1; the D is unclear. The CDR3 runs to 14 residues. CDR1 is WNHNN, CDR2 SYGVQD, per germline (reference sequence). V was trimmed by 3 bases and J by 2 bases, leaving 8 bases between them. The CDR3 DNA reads TGCGCCAGCAGTGAACAGCAGCCCTACAATGAGCAGTTCTTC. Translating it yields CASSEQQPYNEQFF.

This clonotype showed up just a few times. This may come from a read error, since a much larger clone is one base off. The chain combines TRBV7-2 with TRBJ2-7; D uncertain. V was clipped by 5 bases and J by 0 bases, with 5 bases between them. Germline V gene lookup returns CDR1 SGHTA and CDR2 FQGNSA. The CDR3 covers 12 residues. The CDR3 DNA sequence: TGTGCCAGCAGCATGAGCTCCTACGAGCAGTACTTC. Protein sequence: CASSMSSYEQYF. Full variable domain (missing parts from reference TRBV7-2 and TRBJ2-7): GAGVSQSPSNKVTEKGKDVELRCDPISGHTALYWYRQSLGQGLEFLIYFQGNSAPDKSGLPSDRFSAERTGGSVSTLTIQRTQQEDSAVYLCASSMSSYEQYFGPGTRLTVT.